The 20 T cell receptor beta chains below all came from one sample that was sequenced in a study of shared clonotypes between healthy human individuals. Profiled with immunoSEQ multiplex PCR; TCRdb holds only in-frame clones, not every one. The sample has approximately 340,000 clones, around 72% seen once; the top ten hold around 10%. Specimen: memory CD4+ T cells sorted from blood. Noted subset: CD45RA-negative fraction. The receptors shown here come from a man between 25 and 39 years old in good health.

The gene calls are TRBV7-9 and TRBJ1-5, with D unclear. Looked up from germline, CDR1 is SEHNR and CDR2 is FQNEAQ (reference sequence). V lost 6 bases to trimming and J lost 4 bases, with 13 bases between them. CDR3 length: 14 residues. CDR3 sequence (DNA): TGTGCCAGCAGAAAGAAGGGTCCGAATCAGCCCCAGCATTTT. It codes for CASRKKGPNQPQHF. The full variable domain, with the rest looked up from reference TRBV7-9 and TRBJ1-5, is DTGVSQNPRHKITKRGQNVTFRCDPISEHNRLYWYRQTLGQGPEFLTYFQNEAQLEKSRLLSDRFSAERPKGSFSTLEIQRTEQGDSAMYLCASRKKGPNQPQHFGDGTRLSIL.

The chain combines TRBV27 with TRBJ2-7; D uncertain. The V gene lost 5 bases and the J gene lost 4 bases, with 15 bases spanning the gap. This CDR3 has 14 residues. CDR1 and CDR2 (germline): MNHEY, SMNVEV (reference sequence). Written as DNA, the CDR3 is TGTGCCAGCAGTCCCGCCGACTGGGCTTACGAGCAGTACTTC. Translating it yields CASSPADWAYEQYF.

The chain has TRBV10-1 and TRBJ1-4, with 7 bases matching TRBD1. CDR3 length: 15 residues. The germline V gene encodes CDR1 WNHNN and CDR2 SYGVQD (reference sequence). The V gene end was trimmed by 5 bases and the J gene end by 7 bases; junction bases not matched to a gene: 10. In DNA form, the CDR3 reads TGCGCCAGCAGTCCCTACCGGGACAGCCTTGAAAAACTGTTTTTT. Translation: CASSPYRDSLEKLFF.

The CDR3 loop is CASIAAGQTLAKNIQYF. As DNA, the CDR3 is TGTGCCAGCATCGCCGCAGGGCAAACTCTAGCCAAAAACATTCAGTACTTC. This chain uses TRBV28 with TRBJ2-4, with D possibly matching TRBD1 (5 bases). CDR1 MDHEN and CDR2 SYDVKM come from the germline V gene. This CDR3 region has 17 residues. V was pared by 7 bases and J by 0 bases, with 19 bases between.

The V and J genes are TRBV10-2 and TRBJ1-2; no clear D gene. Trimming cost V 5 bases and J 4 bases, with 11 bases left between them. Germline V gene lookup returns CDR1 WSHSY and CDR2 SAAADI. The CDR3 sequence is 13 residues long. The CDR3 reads CASSKGGIYGYTF. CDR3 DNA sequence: TGCGCCAGCAGTAAGGGAGGGATCTATGGCTACACCTTC.

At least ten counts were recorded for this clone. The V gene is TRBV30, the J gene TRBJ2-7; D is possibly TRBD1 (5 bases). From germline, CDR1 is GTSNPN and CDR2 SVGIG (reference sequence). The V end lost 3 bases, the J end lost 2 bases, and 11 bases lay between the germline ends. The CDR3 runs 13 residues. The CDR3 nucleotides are TGTGCCTGGAGCGATGGGGCGGCCTACGAGCAGTACTTC. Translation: CAWSDGAAYEQYF.

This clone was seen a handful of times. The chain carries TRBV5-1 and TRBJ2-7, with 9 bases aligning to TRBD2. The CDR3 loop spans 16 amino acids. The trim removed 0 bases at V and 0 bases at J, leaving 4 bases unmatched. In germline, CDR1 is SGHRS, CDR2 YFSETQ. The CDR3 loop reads CASSLAPSGDSYEQYF. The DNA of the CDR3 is TGCGCCAGCAGCTTGGCCCCTAGCGGGGACTCCTACGAGCAGTACTTC.

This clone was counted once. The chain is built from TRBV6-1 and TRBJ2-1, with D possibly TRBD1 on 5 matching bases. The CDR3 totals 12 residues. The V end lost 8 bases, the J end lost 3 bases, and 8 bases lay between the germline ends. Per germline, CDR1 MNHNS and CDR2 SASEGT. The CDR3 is CASSDNYNEQFF. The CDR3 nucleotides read TGTGCCAGCTCGGACAACTACAATGAGCAGTTCTTC.

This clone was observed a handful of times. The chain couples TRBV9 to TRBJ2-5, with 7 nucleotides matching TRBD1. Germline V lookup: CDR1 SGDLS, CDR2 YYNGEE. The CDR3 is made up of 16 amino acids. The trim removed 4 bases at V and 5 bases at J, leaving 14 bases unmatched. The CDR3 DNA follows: TGTGCCAGCAGCTGGGGACAGTGGGAGCGGCCGGAGACCCAGTACTTC. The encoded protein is CASSWGQWERPETQYF.

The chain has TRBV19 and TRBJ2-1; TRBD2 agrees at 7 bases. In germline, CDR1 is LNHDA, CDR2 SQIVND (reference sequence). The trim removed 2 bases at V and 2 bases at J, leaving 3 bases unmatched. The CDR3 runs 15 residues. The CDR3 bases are TGTGCCAGTAGTATAATGCTAGCGGCCTACAATGAGCAGTTCTTC. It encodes CASSIMLAAYNEQFF.

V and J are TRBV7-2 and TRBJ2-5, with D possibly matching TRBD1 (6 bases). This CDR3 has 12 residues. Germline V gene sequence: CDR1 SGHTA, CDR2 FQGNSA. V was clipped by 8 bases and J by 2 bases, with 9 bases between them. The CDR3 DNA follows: TGTGCCAGCGGCGACAGGCAAGAGACCCAGTACTTC. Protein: CASGDRQETQYF.

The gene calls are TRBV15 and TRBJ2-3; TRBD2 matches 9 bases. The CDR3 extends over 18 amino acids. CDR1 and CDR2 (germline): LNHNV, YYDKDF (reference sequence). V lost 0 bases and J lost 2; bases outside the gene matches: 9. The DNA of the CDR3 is TGTGCCACCAGCAGAGATTCTAGGGCGGGAGGGCACACAGATACGCAGTATTTT. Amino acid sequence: CATSRDSRAGGHTDTQYF.

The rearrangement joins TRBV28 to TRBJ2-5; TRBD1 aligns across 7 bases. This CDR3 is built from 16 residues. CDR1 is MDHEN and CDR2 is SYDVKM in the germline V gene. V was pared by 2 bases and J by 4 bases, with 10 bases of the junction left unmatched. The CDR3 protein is CASSLAVTGFRETQYF. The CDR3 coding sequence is TGTGCCAGCAGTTTAGCCGTGACAGGGTTTCGAGAGACCCAGTACTTC.

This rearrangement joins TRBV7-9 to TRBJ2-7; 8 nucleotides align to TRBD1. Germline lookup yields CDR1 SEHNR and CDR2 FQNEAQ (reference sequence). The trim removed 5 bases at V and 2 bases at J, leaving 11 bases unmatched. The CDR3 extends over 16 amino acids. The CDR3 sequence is CASSPITDRVAYEQYF. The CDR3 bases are TGTGCCAGCAGCCCCATAACGGACAGGGTGGCCTACGAGCAGTACTTC.

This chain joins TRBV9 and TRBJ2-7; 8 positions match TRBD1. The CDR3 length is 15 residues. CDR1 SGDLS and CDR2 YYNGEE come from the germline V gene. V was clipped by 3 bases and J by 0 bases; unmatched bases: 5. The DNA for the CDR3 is TGTGCCAGCAGCGCATCGACAGGGGTCTCCTACGAGCAGTACTTC. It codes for CASSASTGVSYEQYF.

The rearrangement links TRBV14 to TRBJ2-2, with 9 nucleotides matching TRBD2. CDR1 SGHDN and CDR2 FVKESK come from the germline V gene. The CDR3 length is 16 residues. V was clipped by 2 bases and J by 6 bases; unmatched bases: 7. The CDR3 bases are TGTGCCAGCAGCCAAAGGATAGCGGGAGCTTCCGGGGAGCTGTTTTTT. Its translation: CASSQRIAGASGELFF.

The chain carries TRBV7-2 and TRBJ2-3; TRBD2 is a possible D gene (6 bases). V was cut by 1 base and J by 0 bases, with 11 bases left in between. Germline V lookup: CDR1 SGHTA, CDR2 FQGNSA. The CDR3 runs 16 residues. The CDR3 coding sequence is TGTGCCAGCAGCTTAGATAGCGGCCTTAGCACAGATACGCAGTATTTT. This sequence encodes CASSLDSGLSTDTQYF.

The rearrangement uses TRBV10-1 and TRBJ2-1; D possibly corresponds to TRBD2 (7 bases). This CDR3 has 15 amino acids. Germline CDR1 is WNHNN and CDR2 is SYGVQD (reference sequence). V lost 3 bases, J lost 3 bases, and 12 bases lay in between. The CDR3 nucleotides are TGCGCCAGCAGTGACCAAGGGGGGGTCTACAATGAGCAGTTCTTC. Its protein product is CASSDQGGVYNEQFF.

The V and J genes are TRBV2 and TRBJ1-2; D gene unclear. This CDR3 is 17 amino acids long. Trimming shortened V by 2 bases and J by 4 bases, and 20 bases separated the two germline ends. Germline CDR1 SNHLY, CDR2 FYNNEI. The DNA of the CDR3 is TGTGCCAGCAGTGAATCCGGTTACGGAGATTGGGGCTATGGCTACACCTTC. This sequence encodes CASSESGYGDWGYGYTF.

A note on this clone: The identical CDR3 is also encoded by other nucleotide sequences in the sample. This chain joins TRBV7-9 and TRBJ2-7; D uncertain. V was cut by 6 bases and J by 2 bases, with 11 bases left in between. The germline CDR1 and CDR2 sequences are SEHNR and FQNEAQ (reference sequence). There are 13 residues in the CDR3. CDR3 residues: CASSPSGPYEQYF. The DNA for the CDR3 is TGTGCCAGCAGTCCGTCAGGACCCTACGAGCAGTACTTC.